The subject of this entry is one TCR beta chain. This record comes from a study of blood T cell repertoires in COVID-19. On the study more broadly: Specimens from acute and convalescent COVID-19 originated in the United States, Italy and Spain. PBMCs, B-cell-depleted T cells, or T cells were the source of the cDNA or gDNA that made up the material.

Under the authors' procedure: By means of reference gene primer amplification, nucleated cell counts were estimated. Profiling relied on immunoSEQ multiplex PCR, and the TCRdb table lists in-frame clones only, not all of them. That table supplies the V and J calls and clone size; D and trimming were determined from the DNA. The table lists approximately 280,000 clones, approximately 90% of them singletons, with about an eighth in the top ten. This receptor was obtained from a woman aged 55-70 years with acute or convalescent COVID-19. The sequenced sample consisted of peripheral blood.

The CDR3 DNA follows: TGTGCCAGCAGTGAGACGGGGGGCACTAGCACAGATACGCAGTATTTT. Amino acid sequence: CASSETGGTSTDTQYF. The V and J genes are TRBV6-1 and TRBJ2-3; weak D call: TRBD2 (7 bases). Trimming took 3 bases from V and 0 from J, leaving 13 bases between them. CDR3 length: 16 amino acids. Germline V CDR1 and CDR2: MNHNS, SASEGT.